This entry describes one TCR beta chain. What it binds is unknown. Sequenced by immunoSEQ multiplex PCR; TCRdb stores in-frame clones only, minus some. The data contain over 110,000 clones, 86% of them singletons. This specimen comes from a study of Ad26.COV2.S vaccination and SARS-CoV-2 variants. General observations from the study: People given the vaccine had a wider spike-specific TCR breadth than placebo recipients did. Participants given vaccine showed non-spike TCR breadth similar to that of placebo recipients.

V was trimmed by 1 base and J by 12 bases, leaving 13 bases between them. The CDR3 runs 13 residues. The germline gives CDR1 SGHAT, CDR2 FQNNGV. The specimen comprised peripheral blood, sampled after recovery from COVID-19. The V gene is TRBV11-2, the J gene TRBJ2-4; D call uncertain. The receptor's source is a human donor who had recovered from COVID-19. CDR3 region: CASSLVAAVDQYF. In nucleotides, the CDR3 is TGTGCCAGCAGCTTAGTCGCGGCGGTCGATCAGTACTTC.